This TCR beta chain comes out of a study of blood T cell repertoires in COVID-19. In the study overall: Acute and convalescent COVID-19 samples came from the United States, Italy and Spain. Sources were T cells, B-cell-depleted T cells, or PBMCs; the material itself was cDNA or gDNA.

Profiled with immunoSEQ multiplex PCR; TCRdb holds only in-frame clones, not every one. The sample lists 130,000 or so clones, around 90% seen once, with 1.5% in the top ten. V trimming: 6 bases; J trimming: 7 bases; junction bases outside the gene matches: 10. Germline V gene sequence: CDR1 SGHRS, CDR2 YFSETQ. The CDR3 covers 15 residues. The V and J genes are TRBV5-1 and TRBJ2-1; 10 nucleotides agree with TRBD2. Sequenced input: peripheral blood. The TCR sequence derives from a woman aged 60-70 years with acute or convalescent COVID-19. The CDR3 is CASNTAGGPENEQFF. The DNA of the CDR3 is TGCGCCAGCAACACAGCGGGGGGGCCGGAAAATGAGCAGTTCTTC.